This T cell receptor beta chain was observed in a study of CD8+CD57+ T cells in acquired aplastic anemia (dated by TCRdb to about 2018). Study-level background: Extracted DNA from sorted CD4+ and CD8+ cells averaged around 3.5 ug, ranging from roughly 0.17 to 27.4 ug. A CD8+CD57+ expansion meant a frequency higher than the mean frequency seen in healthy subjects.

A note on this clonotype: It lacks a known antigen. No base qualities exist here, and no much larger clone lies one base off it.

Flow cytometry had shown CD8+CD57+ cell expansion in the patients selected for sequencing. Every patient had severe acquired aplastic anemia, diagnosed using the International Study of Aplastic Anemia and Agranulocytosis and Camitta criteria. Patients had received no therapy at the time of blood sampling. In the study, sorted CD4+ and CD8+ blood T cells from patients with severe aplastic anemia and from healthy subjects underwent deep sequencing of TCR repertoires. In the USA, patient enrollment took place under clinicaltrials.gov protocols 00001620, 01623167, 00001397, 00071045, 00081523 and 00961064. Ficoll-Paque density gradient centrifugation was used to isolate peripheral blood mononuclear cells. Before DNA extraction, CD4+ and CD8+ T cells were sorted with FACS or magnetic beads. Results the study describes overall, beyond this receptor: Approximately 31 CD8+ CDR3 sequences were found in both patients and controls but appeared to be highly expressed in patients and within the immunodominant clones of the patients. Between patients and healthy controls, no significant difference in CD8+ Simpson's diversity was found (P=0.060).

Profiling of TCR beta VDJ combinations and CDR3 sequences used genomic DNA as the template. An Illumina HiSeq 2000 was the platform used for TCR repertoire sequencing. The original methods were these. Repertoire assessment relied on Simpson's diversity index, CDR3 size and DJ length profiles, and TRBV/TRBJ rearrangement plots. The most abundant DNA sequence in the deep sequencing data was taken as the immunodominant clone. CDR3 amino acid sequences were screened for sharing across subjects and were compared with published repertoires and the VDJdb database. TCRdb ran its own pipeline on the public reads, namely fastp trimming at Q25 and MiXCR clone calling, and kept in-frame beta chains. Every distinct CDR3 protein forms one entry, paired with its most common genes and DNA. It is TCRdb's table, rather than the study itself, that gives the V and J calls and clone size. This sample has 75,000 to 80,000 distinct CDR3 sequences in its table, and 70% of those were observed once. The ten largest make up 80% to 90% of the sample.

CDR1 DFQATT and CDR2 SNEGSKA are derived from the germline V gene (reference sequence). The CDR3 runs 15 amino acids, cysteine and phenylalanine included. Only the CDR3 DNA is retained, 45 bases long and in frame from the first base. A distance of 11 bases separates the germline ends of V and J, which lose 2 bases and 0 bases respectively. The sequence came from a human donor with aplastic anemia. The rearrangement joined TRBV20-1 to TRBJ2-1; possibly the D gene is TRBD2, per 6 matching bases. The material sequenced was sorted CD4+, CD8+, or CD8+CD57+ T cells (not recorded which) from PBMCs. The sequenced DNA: TGCAGTGCTAGAAAGGAGGGGAGCTCCTACAATGAGCAGTTCTTC. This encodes CSARKEGSSYNEQFF.